This TCR beta chain is from a study of blood T cell repertoires in COVID-19. All recovered Cohort 3 donors got two negative PCRs, got clearance, or saw symptom resolution. The method was immunoSEQ multiplex PCR; TCRdb's version includes in-frame clones alone and lacks a portion of them. The data show more than 150,000 clones, around 84% seen once. Germline lookup yields CDR1 SGHTA and CDR2 FQGNSA. This CDR3 region has 14 residues. V was clipped by 1 base and J by 2 bases, with 8 bases between them. The sequenced sample was PBMCs or T cells enriched from blood (not recorded which). The clonotype was recovered from a woman aged 45-65 years who had recovered from COVID-19. J is TRBJ1-2 and V is TRBV7-2; D is uncertain. The CDR3 region is CASSLGAENYGYTF. CDR3 DNA sequence: TGTGCCAGCAGCTTAGGGGCAGAAAACTATGGCTACACCTTC.